Below, 13 T cell receptor beta chains from the same sample are listed, as sequenced in a study of tissue T cells after allogeneic stem cell transplantation. The data were produced by immunoSEQ multiplex PCR, yet TCRdb's version contains in-frame clones alone and is incomplete. The sample consists of about 6,300 clones, 55% to 75% of them appearing once. The material sequenced was tissue from the rectum, taken at autopsy. The source of these receptors is a woman aged 18-55 years with breast cancer.

The V call is TRBV5-1, the J call TRBJ2-2; 7 bases line up with TRBD1. J was trimmed by 2 bases and V by 2 bases; bases with no gene match: 3. The V gene's germline CDR1 is SGHRS and CDR2 YFSETQ. The CDR3 is 15 residues long. The CDR3, as DNA: TGCGCCAGCAGCTTCGGGACAGAAAACACCGGGGAGCTGTTTTTT. Amino acids: CASSFGTENTGELFF.

The chain couples TRBV5-4 to TRBJ1-2, with D perhaps TRBD1 (6 bases). CDR1 and CDR2 (germline): SGHNT, YYREEE (reference sequence). Trimming shortened V by 4 bases and J by 1 base, and 17 bases separated the two germline ends. This CDR3 contains 16 residues. CDR3 sequence: CASSPPRTALNYGYTF. For the CDR3, the DNA is TGTGCCAGCAGCCCGCCGAGGACAGCGCTTAACTATGGCTACACCTTC. Variable domain in full (rest from reference TRBV5-4 and TRBJ1-2): ETGVTQSPTHLIKTRGQQVTLRCSSQSGHNTVSWYQQALGQGPQFIFQYYREEENGRGNFPPRFSGLQFPNYSSELNVNALELDDSALYLCASSPPRTALNYGYTFGSGTRLTVV.

The chain carries TRBV11-2 and TRBJ2-1, with 16 bases fitting TRBD2. Trimming took 10 bases from V and 6 from J; bases not matched to a gene: 6. The CDR3 runs to 15 residues. Germline CDR1 SGHAT, CDR2 FQNNGV. CDR3: CATGTSGRVVNEQFF. CDR3 sequence (DNA): TGTGCCACGGGGACTAGCGGGAGGGTCGTCAATGAGCAGTTCTTC.

The chain recombines TRBV7-9 with TRBJ1-5; perhaps TRBD1 as D (6 bases). Germline lookup yields CDR1 SEHNR and CDR2 FQNEAQ (reference sequence). The CDR3 runs to 15 residues. The V end was cut by 2 bases, the J end by 2 bases, with 10 bases between. The CDR3 loop is CASSLKGEGNQPQHF. DNA for the CDR3: TGTGCCAGCAGCTTAAAGGGGGAGGGCAATCAGCCCCAGCATTTT.

The V and J genes are TRBV19 and TRBJ2-7; 10 nucleotides agree with TRBD2. The CDR3 has 16 amino acids. J gave up 3 bases and V 5 bases, and 10 bases lay outside the gene matches. Germline CDR1 LNHDA, CDR2 SQIVND (reference sequence). CDR3 nucleotide sequence: TGTGCCAGTAGTTCTCAAGCGGGGGGGCCGAACTACGAGCAGTACTTC. This translates into CASSSQAGGPNYEQYF.

The rearrangement links TRBV7-2 to TRBJ2-5; weak D call: TRBD2 (7 bases). CDR3 size: 13 residues. Germline loops: CDR1 SGHTA, CDR2 FQGNSA. With 5 bases removed from V and 3 bases from J, the gap between germline ends came to 10 bases. CDR3: CASSRGGEETQYF. CDR3 sequence (DNA): TGTGCCAGCAGCAGGGGGGGGGAAGAGACCCAGTACTTC.

This clone turned up a few times. The V and J genes are TRBV30 and TRBJ1-6, with D unresolved. Deletions cut 3 bases from V and 2 bases from J, with 14 bases between. The germline CDR1 and CDR2 sequences are GTSNPN and SVGIG (reference sequence). The CDR3 length is 16 residues. The CDR3 is CAWRRPDFAYNSPLHF. The DNA of the CDR3 is TGTGCCTGGAGGCGACCCGATTTCGCCTATAATTCACCCCTCCACTTT.

The chain joins TRBV19 to TRBJ2-3; D possibly corresponds to TRBD1 (6 bases). Trimming removed 3 bases at V and 3 bases at J, with 16 bases between. Germline CDR1 and CDR2: LNHDA and SQIVND (reference sequence). This CDR3 has 16 amino acids. CDR3 in DNA: TGTGCCAGTAGTATGCGTGGGGCAGGGGAGACAGATACGCAGTATTTT. Translating it yields CASSMRGAGETDTQYF.

J is TRBJ2-1 and V is TRBV28, with D perhaps TRBD2 (6 bases). Germline CDR1 reads MDHEN; CDR2 reads SYDVKM. V was clipped by 6 bases and J by 3 bases, with 12 bases between them. The CDR3 runs 14 residues. CDR3 bases: TGTGCCAGCAGACGGGAGAGAGGCTACAATGAGCAGTTCTTC. This codes for CASRRERGYNEQFF.

Note on this clone: Just one base apart from a much larger clone, this may be a read error. CDR3 in amino acids: CASGFRDLSEKLFF. The CDR3 coding sequence is TGTGCTAGTGGTTTCAGGGATTTAAGTGAAAAACTGTTTTTT. The rearrangement links TRBV12-5 to TRBJ1-4; D perhaps matches TRBD1 (5 bases). Germline CDR1 is LGHNT and CDR2 is FRNRAP. This CDR3 has 14 residues. Trimming stripped 3 bases from V and 7 bases from J, with 12 bases between.

The rearrangement links TRBV28 to TRBJ1-1; the match to TRBD1 covers 7 bases. CDR3 size: 15 residues. Germline V gives CDR1 MDHEN, CDR2 SYDVKM. Germline trimming cut 5 bases from V and 3 bases from J; bases unmatched to any gene: 9. The DNA of the CDR3 is TGTGCCAGCAGTCAGCACCAGGGGGGTGACACTGAAGCTTTCTTT. Protein product: CASSQHQGGDTEAFF.

This clone has just a few counts. The CDR3 here is CASTLTGSNQPQHF. The CDR3 DNA reads as TGTGCCAGCACCCTGACCGGGAGCAATCAGCCCCAGCATTTT. The genes are TRBV28 and TRBJ1-5, with unresolved D. CDR1 and CDR2 from the germline V gene are MDHEN and SYDVKM. Trimming cost V 7 bases and J 1 base, with 11 bases left between them. This CDR3 is built from 14 residues.

There are a few counts of this clone. The chain has TRBV7-2 and TRBJ2-7; perhaps TRBD1 as D (6 bases). CDR1 SGHTA and CDR2 FQGNSA come from the germline V gene. Trimming removed 5 bases from V and 2 bases from J, with 13 bases in between. This CDR3 is built from 14 residues. The CDR3 loop reads CASSQDSGTYEQYF. Written as DNA, the CDR3 is TGTGCCAGCAGCCAGGACAGTGGGACCTACGAGCAGTACTTC.